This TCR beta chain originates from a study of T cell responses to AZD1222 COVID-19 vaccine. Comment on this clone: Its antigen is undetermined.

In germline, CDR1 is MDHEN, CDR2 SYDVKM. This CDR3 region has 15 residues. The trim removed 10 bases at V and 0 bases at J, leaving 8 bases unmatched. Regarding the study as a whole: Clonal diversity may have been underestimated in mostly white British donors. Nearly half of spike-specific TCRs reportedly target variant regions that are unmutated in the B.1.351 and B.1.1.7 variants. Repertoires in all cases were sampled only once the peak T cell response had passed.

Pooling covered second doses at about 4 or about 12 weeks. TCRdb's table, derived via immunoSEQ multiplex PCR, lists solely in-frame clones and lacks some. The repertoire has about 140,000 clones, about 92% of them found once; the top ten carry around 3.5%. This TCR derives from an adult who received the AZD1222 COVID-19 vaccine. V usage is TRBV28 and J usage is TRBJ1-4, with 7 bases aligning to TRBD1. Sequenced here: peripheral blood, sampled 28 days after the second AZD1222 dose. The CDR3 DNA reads TGTGCCACCAAACCAGGGGGACCAACTAATGAAAAACTGTTTTTT. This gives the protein CATKPGGPTNEKLFF.